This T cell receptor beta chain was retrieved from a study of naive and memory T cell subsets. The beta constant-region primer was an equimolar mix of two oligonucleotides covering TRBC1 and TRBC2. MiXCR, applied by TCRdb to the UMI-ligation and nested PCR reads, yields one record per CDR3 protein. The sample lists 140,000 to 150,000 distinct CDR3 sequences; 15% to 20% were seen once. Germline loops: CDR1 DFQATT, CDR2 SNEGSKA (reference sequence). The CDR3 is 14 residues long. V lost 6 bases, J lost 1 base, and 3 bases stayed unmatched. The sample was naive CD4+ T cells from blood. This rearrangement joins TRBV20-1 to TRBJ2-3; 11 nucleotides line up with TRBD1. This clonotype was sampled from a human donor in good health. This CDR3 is CSAGTGGGTDTQYF. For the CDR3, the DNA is TGCAGTGCCGGGACAGGGGGGGGCACAGATACGCAGTATTTT.